The 28 T cell receptor beta chains in this list originate from one sample, sequenced in a study of blood T cell repertoires in COVID-19. Data came from immunoSEQ multiplex PCR; TCRdb stores just in-frame clones and leaves some out. The sample yields about 200,000 clones, 65% to 85% seen once. The specimen sequenced was peripheral blood. The receptors derive from a woman of 80 years or more with acute or convalescent COVID-19.

The chain joins TRBV19 to TRBJ2-1; D possibly corresponds to TRBD2 (6 bases). This CDR3 has 16 amino acids. Germline V gene sequence: CDR1 LNHDA, CDR2 SQIVND (reference sequence). V lost 5 bases, J lost 4 bases, and 18 bases lay in between. CDR3 in amino acids: CASSFRLDSLYNEQFF. The CDR3 DNA follows: TGTGCCAGTAGTTTTAGACTAGACTCACTTTACAATGAGCAGTTCTTC.

This chain connects TRBV11-3 to TRBJ2-2, with 12 bases lining up with TRBD1. CDR1 and CDR2 from the germline V gene are SGHNT and YENEEA. This CDR3 region has 15 residues. Losses at the gene ends were 5 bases for V and 7 bases for J; bases not matched to a gene: 5. The CDR3 DNA is TGTGCCAGCAGCGCCGGGACAGGGGGCATCGGGGAGCTGTTTTTT. Translated: CASSAGTGGIGELFF. Full variable domain (rest looked up from reference TRBV11-3 and TRBJ2-2): EAGVVQSPRYKIIEKKQPVAFWCNPISGHNTLYWYLQNLGQGPELLIRYENEEAVDDSQLPKDRFSAERLKGVDSTLKIQPAELGDSAVYLCASSAGTGGIGELFFGEGSRLTVL.

The V gene is TRBV19, the J gene TRBJ1-1, with 8 positions matching TRBD1. Germline loops: CDR1 LNHDA, CDR2 SQIVND (reference sequence). The CDR3 sequence is 15 residues long. Trimming took 5 bases from V and 8 from J; bases not matched to a gene: 13. CDR3 in DNA: TGTGCCAGTAGTGCCTTGGACAGGGAAGACGGGGAAGCTTTCTTT. As protein: CASSALDREDGEAFF.

The V call is TRBV2, the J call TRBJ2-1, with TRBD1 as a possible D gene (6 bases). The CDR3 consists of 14 residues. The V end was cut by 3 bases, the J end by 3 bases, with 9 bases between. CDR1 is SNHLY, CDR2 FYNNEI, per germline. CDR3 in DNA: TGTGCCAGCAGTGACCAGGGGAGCTACAATGAGCAGTTCTTC. Protein: CASSDQGSYNEQFF.

The chain couples TRBV5-1 to TRBJ2-1, with 8 nucleotides matching TRBD2. This CDR3 is built from 14 residues. The germline V gene has CDR1 SGHRS and CDR2 YFSETQ. V gave up 2 bases and J gave up 7 bases; unmatched junction bases: 5. CDR3 DNA sequence: TGCGCCAGCAGCTTCCGAGCGGGAGTGAATGAGCAGTTCTTC. Its protein is CASSFRAGVNEQFF.

This clone was seen only once. The gene calls are TRBV3-1 (or the pseudogene TRBV3-2) and TRBJ2-1; TRBD2 is a possible D gene (6 bases). This CDR3 contains 18 residues. Trimming cost V 5 bases and J 1 base, with 21 bases left between them. The germline gives CDR1 LGHDT, CDR2 YNNKEL (reference sequence). The CDR3 reads CASSSGVVGGTSYNEQFF. The CDR3 nucleotides are TGTGCCAGCAGCTCTGGGGTGGTGGGGGGAACGTCCTACAATGAGCAGTTCTTC.

This chain connects TRBV25-1 to TRBJ2-2; 9 bases fit TRBD2. V was clipped by 3 bases and J by 10 bases; unmatched bases: 9. Germline values: CDR1 MGHDK, CDR2 SYGVNS. This CDR3 is built from 15 residues. The CDR3 here is CASSDRGTSQKELFF. CDR3 sequence (DNA): TGTGCCAGCAGTGACCGAGGGACTAGCCAGAAGGAGCTGTTTTTT.

As to this clone: One end of the junction varies from germline; a read error may be responsible. V is TRBV9 and J is TRBJ1-1; no firm D call. The CDR3 is made up of 12 amino acids. In germline, CDR1 is SGDLS, CDR2 YYNGEE. CDR3 in amino acids: CASSFSREPSTF. The CDR3 DNA reads TGTGCCAGCAGCTTTAGTAGGGAGCCAAGTACCTTT.

The chain uses TRBV28 and TRBJ2-3; 10 positions match TRBD2. Germline values: CDR1 MDHEN, CDR2 SYDVKM. CDR3 size: 16 residues. V lost 8 bases to trimming and J lost 5 bases; unmatched junction nucleotides: 13. For the CDR3, the DNA is TGTGCCAGCCACCCCTCTAGCGGGAGTGGGAAAGATACGCAGTATTTT. It yields the protein CASHPSSGSGKDTQYF.

The chain carries TRBV3-1 (or the pseudogene TRBV3-2) and TRBJ2-1; 13 nucleotides match TRBD2. Germline CDR1 LGHDT, CDR2 YNNKEL (reference sequence). After removal of 3 bases from V and 6 bases from J, the junction contained 5 bases not matched to a gene. This CDR3 has 16 residues. The CDR3 region is CASSQQLAGGVNEQFF. The CDR3, as DNA: TGTGCCAGCAGCCAGCAACTAGCGGGGGGGGTCAATGAGCAGTTCTTC.

This sequence joins TRBV18 and TRBJ2-2; TRBD2 matches at 9 bases. The J segment lost 6 bases and the V segment lost 3 bases, leaving 11 bases of the junction unmatched. CDR3 length: 17 amino acids. CDR1 and CDR2 from the germline V gene are KGHSH and LQKENI. CDR3 sequence: CASSPPVIAGVSGELFF. CDR3 in DNA: TGTGCCAGCTCACCTCCCGTAATAGCGGGGGTCTCCGGGGAGCTGTTTTTT.

In nucleotides, the CDR3 is TGTGCCAGCTCAACCCTCGAGGCGGGGGAGTTCACCGGGGAGCTGTTTTTT. Protein product: CASSTLEAGEFTGELFF. The chain uses TRBV5-6 and TRBJ2-2; 7 nucleotides line up with TRBD2. Germline V CDR1 and CDR2: SGHDT, YYEEEE. The CDR3 sequence is 17 residues long. Germline trimming cut 7 bases from V and 4 bases from J; bases unmatched to any gene: 16.

The V gene is TRBV29-1, the J gene TRBJ2-3; D gene unclear. The ends were cut back, 7 bases at V and 5 bases at J, with 13 bases in the middle. This CDR3 is built from 12 residues. CDR1 is SQVTM, CDR2 ANQGSEA, per germline. CDR3 sequence reads: CSATTTVDTQYF. For the CDR3, the DNA is TGCAGCGCCACTACTACGGTAGATACGCAGTATTTT.

This rearrangement joins TRBV23-1 to TRBJ2-6; TRBD1 agrees at 7 bases. TRBV23-1 is reported as an ORF; its role is uncertain. The trim removed 7 bases at V and 0 bases at J, leaving 21 bases unmatched. This CDR3 contains 21 residues. This CDR3 reads CASTSQGVQGPTRSGANVLTF. The CDR3 DNA is TGCGCCAGCACAAGTCAGGGGGTCCAGGGACCAACCCGCTCTGGGGCCAACGTCCTGACTTTC.

The chain couples TRBV27 to TRBJ1-2; TRBD1 agrees at 8 bases. Unmatched junction bases numbered 6, after V lost 2 bases and J lost 4 bases. Germline V gene data show CDR1 as MNHEY and CDR2 as SMNVEV (reference sequence). This CDR3 comprises 15 residues. CDR3 protein: CASSLARQGFYGYTF. The CDR3 DNA reads as TGTGCCAGCAGTTTAGCCCGACAGGGGTTCTATGGCTACACCTTC.

The chain has TRBV6-2 or TRBV6-3 and TRBJ1-2; the match to TRBD1 covers 7 bases. From germline, CDR1 is MNHEY and CDR2 SVGEGT. The J segment lost 8 bases and the V segment lost 5 bases, leaving 11 bases of the junction unmatched. This CDR3 spans 14 amino acids. CDR3 protein: CASSPGTAFQGYTF. Written as DNA, the CDR3 is TGTGCCAGCAGTCCAGGGACAGCCTTTCAGGGCTACACCTTC.

The V gene is TRBV7-2, the J gene TRBJ1-1, with D uncertain. The length of the CDR3 is 14 residues. V was pared by 3 bases and J by 3 bases, with 11 bases between. Germline V lookup: CDR1 SGHTA, CDR2 FQGNSA. The CDR3 sequence: CASSFSGGYTEAFF. CDR3 nucleotides: TGTGCCAGCAGCTTTTCGGGTGGGTACACTGAAGCTTTCTTT.

This sequence joins TRBV5-4 and TRBJ2-5; no firm D call. This CDR3 comprises 14 residues. V gave up 0 bases and J gave up 4 bases, with 10 bases separating them. The germline gives CDR1 SGHNT, CDR2 YYREEE (reference sequence). The CDR3 reads CASSLGLPPETQYF. The CDR3 bases are TGTGCCAGCAGCTTGGGACTGCCCCCAGAGACCCAGTACTTC.

The rearrangement uses TRBV30 and TRBJ2-5; TRBD1 agrees at 7 bases. CDR1 and CDR2 (germline): GTSNPN, SVGIG (reference sequence). The CDR3 extends over 16 amino acids. V lost 0 bases and J lost 3; bases outside the gene matches: 10. In DNA form, the CDR3 reads TGTGCCTGGAGTGTACGGAGAGGGGGCGCGAAAGAGACCCAGTACTTC. Its translation is CAWSVRRGGAKETQYF.

The chain is built from TRBV3-1 (or the pseudogene TRBV3-2) and TRBJ1-2; D may be TRBD1 (5 bases). The germline CDR1 and CDR2 sequences are LGHDT and YNNKEL (reference sequence). This CDR3 comprises 16 residues. V was clipped by 0 bases and J by 2 bases, with 13 bases between them. CDR3 coding DNA: TGTGCCAGCAGCCAAGAATCCGCGGGGCACAACTATGGCTACACCTTC. It yields the protein CASSQESAGHNYGYTF.

This clone has just a few counts. The chain links TRBV9 to TRBJ2-5; 10 bases match TRBD2. The V gene's germline CDR1 is SGDLS and CDR2 YYNGEE. V shed 0 bases, J shed 5 bases, and the junction held 4 bases outside the gene matches. The CDR3 totals 15 residues. The DNA for the CDR3 is TGTGCCAGCAGCGTAGGTGATAGCGGGGGGGAGACCCAGTACTTC. Protein: CASSVGDSGGETQYF.

The chain couples TRBV5-1 to TRBJ2-1; 9 bases map to TRBD1. Germline CDR1 is SGHRS and CDR2 is YFSETQ. This CDR3 is 16 amino acids long. V was pared by 3 bases and J by 8 bases, with 12 bases of the junction left unmatched. In nucleotides, the CDR3 is TGCGCCAGCAGCTCGAATGCCGGGACAGGGTACGATGAGCAGTTCTTC. Translation gives CASSSNAGTGYDEQFF.

This chain links TRBV5-1 with TRBJ2-3; D ambiguous. CDR1 is SGHRS and CDR2 is YFSETQ in the germline V gene. Trimming pared 0 bases from V and 0 bases from J, leaving 8 bases between. This CDR3 has 15 residues. In nucleotides, the CDR3 is TGCGCCAGCAGCTTGGACACCCCTAGCACAGATACGCAGTATTTT. This codes for CASSLDTPSTDTQYF.

The chain couples TRBV3-1 (or the pseudogene TRBV3-2) to TRBJ1-2, with 7 bases matching TRBD1. The V and J ends lost 4 bases and 4 bases, in that order; junction bases with no gene match: 6. Germline CDR1 reads LGHDT; CDR2 reads YNNKEL (reference sequence). The CDR3 loop spans 14 amino acids. The CDR3 spells CASSPLRQGYGYTF. CDR3 DNA sequence: TGTGCCAGCAGCCCGTTACGACAGGGCTATGGCTACACCTTC.

This chain joins TRBV11-2 and TRBJ1-4, with D tentatively TRBD1 (6 bases). This CDR3 contains 13 residues. From germline, CDR1 is SGHAT and CDR2 FQNNGV. V was shortened by 3 bases and J by 9 bases, with 11 bases between the two germline ends. CDR3 sequence reads: CASSFGTLKKLFF. DNA for the CDR3: TGTGCCAGCAGCTTCGGGACACTTAAAAAACTGTTTTTT.

This clone was picked up many times. J is TRBJ2-3 and V is TRBV18; 8 positions match TRBD1. The CDR3 is made up of 17 amino acids. With V trimmed by 4 bases and J by 1 base, 10 bases remained unmatched. The V gene's germline CDR1 is KGHSH and CDR2 LQKENI. The CDR3 region is CASSHRTGIMRTDTQYF. CDR3 DNA: TGTGCCAGCTCACACCGGACAGGGATTATGCGCACAGATACGCAGTATTTT.

The chain has TRBV28 and TRBJ1-1; D possibly corresponds to TRBD1 (5 bases). The CDR3 loop spans 11 amino acids. Germline CDR1 and CDR2: MDHEN and SYDVKM. The germline V and J ends were trimmed by 5 bases and 14 bases, with 15 bases remaining between them. The CDR3 here is CASSHAAGPFF. DNA for the CDR3: TGTGCCAGCAGTCACGCAGCAGGGCCCTTCTTT.

CDR3 sequence: CASSFGASGRSYEQYF. The CDR3 nucleotides read TGCGCCAGCAGCTTTGGCGCTAGCGGGAGATCCTACGAGCAGTACTTC. The chain links TRBV5-1 to TRBJ2-7; TRBD2 agrees at 10 bases. Germline CDR1 reads SGHRS; CDR2 reads YFSETQ. CDR3 length equals 16 residues. The ends lost 2 bases at V and 1 base at J; junction bases unmatched: 6. The complete variable domain, with remaining parts taken from reference TRBV5-1 and TRBJ2-7, reads KAGVTQTPRYLIKTRGQQVTLSCSPISGHRSVSWYQQTPGQGLQFLFEYFSETQRNKGNFPGRFSGRQFSNSRSEMNVSTLELGDSALYLCASSFGASGRSYEQYFGPGTRLTVT.